This T cell receptor (beta chain) was found in a study of blood T cell repertoires in COVID-19. Background on the study: COVID-19 samples collected from the United States, Italy and Spain covered acute and convalescent phases.

There are 12 residues in the CDR3. Trimming pared 1 base from V and 7 bases from J, leaving 8 bases between. Per germline, CDR1 SGHTA and CDR2 FQGNSA. In the authors' workflow: How many nucleated cells were present was estimated from reference gene primer amplification. Assay used: immunoSEQ multiplex PCR; TCRdb lists only in-frame clones, some missing. V, J and clone size are those of that table, while D and trimming were read from the DNA. The repertoire has under 200,000 clones, almost 90% of them found once; the top ten carry around 1.7%. This sequence joins TRBV7-2 and TRBJ2-7; D is ambiguous. The clonotype comes from a young man with active or convalescent COVID-19. The sequenced sample was peripheral blood. CDR3 loop: CASSLVFREQYF. CDR3 nucleotides: TGTGCCAGCAGCTTAGTTTTCAGGGAGCAGTACTTC.